Detailed here is one T cell receptor beta chain. Trimming stripped 4 bases from V and 6 bases from J, with 23 bases between. CDR1 and CDR2 (germline): KGHDR, SFDVKD. This CDR3 is 18 amino acids long. A second PCR of about 7 to 11 cycles used a sample-barcoded 5' primer and a J-beta primer mix. TCRdb analysed the 5' RACE reads with MiXCR anew, one entry per CDR3 protein. Here the sample spans roughly 560,000 distinct CDR3 sequences, less than 25% being singletons. This sample stems from a study of blood T cells in healthy people across ages. PBMCs, at least 6 million per sample, were isolated. The data also belong to a second study, concerning T cells of mothers and their children. That study reports: Related mother-child pairs shared slightly more overlap than unrelated pairs, but the difference was non-significant.

The sequence was collected from a boy between 5 and 17 years old in good health. V is TRBV24-1 and J is TRBJ1-4; no firm D call. The sample comprised blood. DNA of the CDR3: TGTGCCACCAGTGAAGGACTCAAAAACCGACCCTGGGATGAAAAACTGTTTTTT. Residues: CATSEGLKNRPWDEKLFF.